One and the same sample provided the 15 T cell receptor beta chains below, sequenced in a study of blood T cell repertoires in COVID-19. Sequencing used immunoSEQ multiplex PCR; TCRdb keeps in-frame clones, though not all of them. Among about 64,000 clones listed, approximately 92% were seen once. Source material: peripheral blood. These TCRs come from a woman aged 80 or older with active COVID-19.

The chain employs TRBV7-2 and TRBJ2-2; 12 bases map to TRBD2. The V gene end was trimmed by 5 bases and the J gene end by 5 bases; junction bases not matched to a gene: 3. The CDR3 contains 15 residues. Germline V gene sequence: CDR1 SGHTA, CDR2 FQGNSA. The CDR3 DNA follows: TGTGCCAGCAGCGTGGGGACTAGCGGGACCGGGGAGCTGTTTTTT. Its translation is CASSVGTSGTGELFF.

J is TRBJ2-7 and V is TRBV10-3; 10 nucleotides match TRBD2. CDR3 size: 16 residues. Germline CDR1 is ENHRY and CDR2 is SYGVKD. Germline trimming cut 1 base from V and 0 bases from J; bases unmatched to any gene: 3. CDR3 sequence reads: CAISEWASGSSYEQYF. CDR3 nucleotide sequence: TGTGCCATCAGTGAGTGGGCTAGCGGGAGCTCCTACGAGCAGTACTTC.

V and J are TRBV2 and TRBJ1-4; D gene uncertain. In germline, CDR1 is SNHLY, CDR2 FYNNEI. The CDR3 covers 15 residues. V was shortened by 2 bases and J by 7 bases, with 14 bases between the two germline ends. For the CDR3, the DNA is TGTGCCAGCAGTGAAACACCCATTTCTAGTGAAAAACTGTTTTTT. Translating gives CASSETPISSEKLFF.

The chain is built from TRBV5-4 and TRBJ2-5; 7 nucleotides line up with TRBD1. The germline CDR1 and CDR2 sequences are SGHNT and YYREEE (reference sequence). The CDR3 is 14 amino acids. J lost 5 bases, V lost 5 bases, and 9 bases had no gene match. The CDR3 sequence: CASSSRGRWETQYF. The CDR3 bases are TGTGCCAGCAGTTCAAGGGGGCGCTGGGAGACCCAGTACTTC.

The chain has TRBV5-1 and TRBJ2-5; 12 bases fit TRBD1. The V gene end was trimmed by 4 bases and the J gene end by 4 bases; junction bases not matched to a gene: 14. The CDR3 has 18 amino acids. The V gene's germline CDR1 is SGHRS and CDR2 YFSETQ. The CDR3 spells CASSRKLTGTGGIETQYF. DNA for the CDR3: TGCGCCAGCAGCAGAAAACTGACCGGGACAGGGGGCATAGAGACCCAGTACTTC.

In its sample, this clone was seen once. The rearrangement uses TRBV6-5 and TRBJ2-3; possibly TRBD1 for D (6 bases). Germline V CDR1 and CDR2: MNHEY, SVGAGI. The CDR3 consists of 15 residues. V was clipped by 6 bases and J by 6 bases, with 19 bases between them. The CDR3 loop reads CASRQQGTLGDTQYF. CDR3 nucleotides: TGTGCCAGCAGACAACAGGGTACTCTTGGGGATACGCAGTATTTT.

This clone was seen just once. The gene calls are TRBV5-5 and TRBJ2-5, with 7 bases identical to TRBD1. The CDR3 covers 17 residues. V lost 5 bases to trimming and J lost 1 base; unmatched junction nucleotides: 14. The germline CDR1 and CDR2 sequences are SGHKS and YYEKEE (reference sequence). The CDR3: CASSPTPGQPLQETQYF. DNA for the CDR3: TGTGCCAGCAGTCCTACTCCGGGACAGCCACTCCAAGAGACCCAGTACTTC.

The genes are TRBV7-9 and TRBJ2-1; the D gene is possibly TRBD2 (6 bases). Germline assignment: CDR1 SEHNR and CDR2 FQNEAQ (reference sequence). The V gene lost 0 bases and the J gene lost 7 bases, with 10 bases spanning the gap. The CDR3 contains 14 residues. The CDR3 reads CASSLAGGGNEQFF. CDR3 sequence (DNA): TGTGCCAGCAGCTTAGCGGGAGGAGGGAATGAGCAGTTCTTC.

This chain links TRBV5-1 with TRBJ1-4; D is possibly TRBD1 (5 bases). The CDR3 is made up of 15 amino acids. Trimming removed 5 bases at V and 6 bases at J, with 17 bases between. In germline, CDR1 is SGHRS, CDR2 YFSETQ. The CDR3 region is CASRTRGVMDEKLFF. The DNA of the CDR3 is TGCGCCAGCAGAACCCGGGGGGTGATGGATGAAAAACTGTTTTTT. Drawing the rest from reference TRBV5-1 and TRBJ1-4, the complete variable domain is KAGVTQTPRYLIKTRGQQVTLSCSPISGHRSVSWYQQTPGQGLQFLFEYFSETQRNKGNFPGRFSGRQFSNSRSEMNVSTLELGDSALYLCASRTRGVMDEKLFFGSGTQLSVL.

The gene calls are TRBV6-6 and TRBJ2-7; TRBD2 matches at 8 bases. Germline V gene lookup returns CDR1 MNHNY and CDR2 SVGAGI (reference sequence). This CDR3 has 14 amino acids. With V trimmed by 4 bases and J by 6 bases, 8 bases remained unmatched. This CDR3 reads CASSFVAGRREQYF. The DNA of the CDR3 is TGTGCCAGCAGTTTTGTAGCGGGGAGGCGCGAGCAGTACTTC.

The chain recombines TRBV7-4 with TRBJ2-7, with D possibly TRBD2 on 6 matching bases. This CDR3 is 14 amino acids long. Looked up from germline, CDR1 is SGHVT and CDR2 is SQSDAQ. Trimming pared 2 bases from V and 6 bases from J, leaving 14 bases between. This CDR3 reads CASSLLGLGREQYV. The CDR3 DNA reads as TGTGCCAGCAGCTTATTGGGACTGGGCCGCGAGCAGTACGTC.

The CDR3 reads CASSKGLAEETQYF. The CDR3 bases are TGTGCCAGCAGCAAAGGACTAGCGGAAGAGACCCAGTACTTC. The chain uses TRBV5-4 and TRBJ2-5; TRBD2 agrees at 10 bases. Germline CDR1 SGHNT, CDR2 YYREEE (reference sequence). CDR3 length: 14 amino acids. Trimming at V came to 4 bases and at J to 3 bases, leaving 3 bases not matched to a gene.

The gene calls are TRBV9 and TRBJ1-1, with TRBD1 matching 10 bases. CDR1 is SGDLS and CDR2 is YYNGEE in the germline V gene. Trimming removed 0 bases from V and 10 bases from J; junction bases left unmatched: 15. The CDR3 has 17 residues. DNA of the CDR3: TGTGCCAGCAGCGTAGATCCCGGGACAGGGGCCTTAGACGTAGCTTTCTTT. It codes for CASSVDPGTGALDVAFF.

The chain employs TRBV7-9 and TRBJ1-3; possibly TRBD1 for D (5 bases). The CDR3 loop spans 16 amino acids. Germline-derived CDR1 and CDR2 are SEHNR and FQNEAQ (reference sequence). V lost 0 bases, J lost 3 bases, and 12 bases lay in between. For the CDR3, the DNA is TGTGCCAGCAGCTTAGCGCGGCAGGGAGGTGGAAACACCATATATTTT. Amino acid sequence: CASSLARQGGGNTIYF.

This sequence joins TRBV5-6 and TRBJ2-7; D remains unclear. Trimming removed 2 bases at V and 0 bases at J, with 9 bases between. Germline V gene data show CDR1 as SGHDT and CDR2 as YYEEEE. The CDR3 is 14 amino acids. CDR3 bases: TGTGCCAGCAGCTTCAGGCAGCACTCCTACGAGCAGTACGTC. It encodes CASSFRQHSYEQYV.